This entry describes one TCR beta chain. Its antigen is still unknown. This entry comes from a study of chemoradiotherapy in HPV16-positive cancers. As for the study in general: A couple of HPV16-positive patients' cells yielded candidate HPV-specific clones and common motifs.

The germline gives CDR1 MNHNS, CDR2 SASEGT. The CDR3 spans 15 residues. Trimming removed 5 bases at V and 2 bases at J, with 15 bases between. Repertoires were sampled repeatedly during chemoradiotherapy. Sequencing used immunoSEQ multiplex PCR; TCRdb keeps in-frame clones, though not all of them. The sample includes roughly 32,000 clones, approximately 90% of them seen just once. Study-level results: HPV-responsive T-cell expansion during chemoradiotherapy was linked to improved recurrence-free survival in HPV16-positive patients. During treatment, candidate HPV-specific clones and E7-related motifs expanded in tumor.

The chain carries TRBV6-1 and TRBJ1-1, with TRBD1 as a possible D gene (5 bases). The origin of this receptor is a human donor with HPV-associated anogenital cancer. Sample: blood, taken from a patient who underwent chemoradiotherapy. CDR3: CASSQTWTLNTEAFF. The CDR3 coding sequence is TGTGCCAGCAGTCAAACCTGGACACTTAACACTGAAGCTTTCTTT.